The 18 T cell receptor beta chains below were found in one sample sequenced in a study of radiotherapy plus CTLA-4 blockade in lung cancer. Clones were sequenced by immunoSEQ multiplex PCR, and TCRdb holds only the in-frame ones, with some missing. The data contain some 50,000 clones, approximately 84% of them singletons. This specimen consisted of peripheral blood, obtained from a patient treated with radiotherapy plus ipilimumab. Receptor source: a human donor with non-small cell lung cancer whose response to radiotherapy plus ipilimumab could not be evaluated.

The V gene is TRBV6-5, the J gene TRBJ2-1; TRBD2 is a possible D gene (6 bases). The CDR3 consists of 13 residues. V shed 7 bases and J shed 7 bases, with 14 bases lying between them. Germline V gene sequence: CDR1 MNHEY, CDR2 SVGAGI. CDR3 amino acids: CASTQWGGNEQFF. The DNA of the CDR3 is TGTGCCAGCACCCAATGGGGAGGAAATGAGCAGTTCTTC.

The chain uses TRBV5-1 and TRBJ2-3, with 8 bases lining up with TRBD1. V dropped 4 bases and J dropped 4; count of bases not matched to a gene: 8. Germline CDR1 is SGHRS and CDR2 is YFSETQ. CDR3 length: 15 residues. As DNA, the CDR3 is TGCGCCAGCAGCGTAGGACAGGGCAGGTCAGATACGCAGTATTTT. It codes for CASSVGQGRSDTQYF. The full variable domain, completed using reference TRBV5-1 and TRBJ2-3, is KAGVTQTPRYLIKTRGQQVTLSCSPISGHRSVSWYQQTPGQGLQFLFEYFSETQRNKGNFPGRFSGRQFSNSRSEMNVSTLELGDSALYLCASSVGQGRSDTQYFGPGTRLTVL.

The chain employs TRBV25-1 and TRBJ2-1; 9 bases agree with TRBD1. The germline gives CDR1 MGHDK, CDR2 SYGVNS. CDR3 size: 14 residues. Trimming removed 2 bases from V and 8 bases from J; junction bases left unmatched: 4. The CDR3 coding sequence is TGTGCCAGCAGTGAACGGACAGGGGCCGATGAGCAGTTCTTC. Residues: CASSERTGADEQFF.

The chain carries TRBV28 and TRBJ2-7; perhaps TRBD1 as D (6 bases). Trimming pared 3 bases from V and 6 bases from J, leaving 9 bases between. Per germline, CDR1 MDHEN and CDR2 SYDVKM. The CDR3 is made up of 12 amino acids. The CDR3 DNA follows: TGTGCCAGCAGTTTGAAAGGGGGCGAGCAGTACTTC. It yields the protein CASSLKGGEQYF.

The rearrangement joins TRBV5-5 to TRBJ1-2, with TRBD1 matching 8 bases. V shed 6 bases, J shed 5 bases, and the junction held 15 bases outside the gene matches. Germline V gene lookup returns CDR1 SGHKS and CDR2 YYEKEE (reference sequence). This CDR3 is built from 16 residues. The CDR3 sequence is CASNSPEAGGLYGYTF. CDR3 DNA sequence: TGTGCCAGCAACTCCCCCGAGGCAGGGGGCCTTTATGGCTACACCTTC.

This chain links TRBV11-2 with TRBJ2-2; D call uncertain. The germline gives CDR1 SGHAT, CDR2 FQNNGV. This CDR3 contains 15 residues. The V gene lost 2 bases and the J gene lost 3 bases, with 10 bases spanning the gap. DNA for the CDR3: TGTGCCAGCAGCTTAATTCAGAAAGACACCGGGGAGCTGTTTTTT. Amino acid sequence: CASSLIQKDTGELFF.

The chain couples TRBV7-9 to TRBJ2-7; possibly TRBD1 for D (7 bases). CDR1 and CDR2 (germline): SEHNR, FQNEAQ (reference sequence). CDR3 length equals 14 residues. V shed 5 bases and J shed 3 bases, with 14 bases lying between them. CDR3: CASSPRGQIYEQYF. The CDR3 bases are TGTGCCAGCAGCCCGCGGGGACAGATCTACGAGCAGTACTTC.

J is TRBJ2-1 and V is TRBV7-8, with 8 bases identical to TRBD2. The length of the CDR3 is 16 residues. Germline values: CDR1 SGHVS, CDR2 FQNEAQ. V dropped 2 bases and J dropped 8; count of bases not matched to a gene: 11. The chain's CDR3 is CASSLRPGGPGDEQFF. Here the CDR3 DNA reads TGTGCCAGCAGCTTACGCCCGGGAGGGCCTGGGGATGAGCAGTTCTTC.

This chain's CDR3 is CASSIIRGANYGYTF. In DNA form, the CDR3 reads TGTGCCAGCAGTATCATCCGGGGAGCTAACTATGGCTACACCTTC. This chain uses TRBV28 with TRBJ1-2; D is unclear. From germline, CDR1 is MDHEN and CDR2 SYDVKM. V was cut by 5 bases and J by 0 bases, with 13 bases left in between. The CDR3 spans 15 residues.

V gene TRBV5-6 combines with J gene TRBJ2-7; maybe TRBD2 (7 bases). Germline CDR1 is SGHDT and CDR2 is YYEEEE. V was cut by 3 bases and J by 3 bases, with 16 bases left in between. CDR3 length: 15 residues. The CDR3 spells CASSYSGAGDYEQYF. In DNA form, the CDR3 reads TGTGCCAGCAGCTACTCGGGGGCGGGGGACTACGAGCAGTACTTC.

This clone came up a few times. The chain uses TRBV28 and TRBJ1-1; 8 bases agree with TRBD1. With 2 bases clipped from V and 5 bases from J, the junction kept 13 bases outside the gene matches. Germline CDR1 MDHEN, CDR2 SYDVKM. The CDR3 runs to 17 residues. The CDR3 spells CASSLISPRQGRTEAFF. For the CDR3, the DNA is TGTGCCAGCAGTTTAATCTCCCCCCGACAGGGGAGGACTGAAGCTTTCTTT.

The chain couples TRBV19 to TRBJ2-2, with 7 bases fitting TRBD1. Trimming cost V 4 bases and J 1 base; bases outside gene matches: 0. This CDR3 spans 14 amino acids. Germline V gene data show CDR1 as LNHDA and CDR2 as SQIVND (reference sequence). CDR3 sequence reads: CASSNRGNTGELFF. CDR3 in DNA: TGTGCCAGTAGTAACAGGGGGAACACCGGGGAGCTGTTTTTT.

CDR3 sequence (DNA): TGCGCCAGCAGCTTGAGGGGGCAGCACTCCTACGAGCAGTACTTC. Its translation: CASSLRGQHSYEQYF. V gene TRBV5-1 combines with J gene TRBJ2-7; 7 bases align to TRBD1. CDR1 and CDR2 (germline): SGHRS, YFSETQ. The CDR3 spans 15 residues. J lost 0 bases, V lost 1 base, and 4 bases had no gene match.

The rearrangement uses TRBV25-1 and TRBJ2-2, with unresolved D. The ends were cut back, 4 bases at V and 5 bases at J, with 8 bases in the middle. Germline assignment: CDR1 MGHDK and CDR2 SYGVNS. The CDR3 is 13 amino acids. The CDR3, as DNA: TGTGCCAGCAGTGTTCAGTCAACCGGGGAGCTGTTTTTT. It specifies CASSVQSTGELFF.

The CDR3 is CASSLLAGLNNEQFF. CDR3 nucleotide sequence: TGTGCCAGCAGCTTACTAGCGGGGCTGAACAATGAGCAGTTCTTC. The gene calls are TRBV7-2 and TRBJ2-1; 9 bases line up with TRBD2. There are 15 residues in the CDR3. Germline-derived CDR1 and CDR2 are SGHTA and FQGNSA. The ends lost 2 bases at V and 5 bases at J; junction bases unmatched: 4.

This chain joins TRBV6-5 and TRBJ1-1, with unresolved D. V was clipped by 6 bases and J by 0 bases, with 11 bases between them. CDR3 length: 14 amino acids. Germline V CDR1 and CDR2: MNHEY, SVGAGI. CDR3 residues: CASRDSGMNTEAFF. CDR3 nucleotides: TGTGCCAGCAGGGATTCGGGGATGAACACTGAAGCTTTCTTT.

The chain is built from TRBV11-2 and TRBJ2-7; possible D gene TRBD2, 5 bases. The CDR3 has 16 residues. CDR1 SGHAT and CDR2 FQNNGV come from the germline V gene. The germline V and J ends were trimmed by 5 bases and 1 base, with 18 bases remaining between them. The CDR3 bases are TGTGCCAGCAGCCGCCCCAGCGGCCTCCGATCCTACGAGCAGTACTTC. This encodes CASSRPSGLRSYEQYF.

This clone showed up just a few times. Here the CDR3 reads CASSFGGTASSGNTIYF. The CDR3 DNA sequence: TGTGCCAGCAGTTTTGGGGGGACGGCTAGCTCTGGAAACACCATATATTTT. The chain links TRBV28 to TRBJ1-3, with a weak D call TRBD1 (5 bases). V lost 3 bases and J lost 0, with 15 bases in between. The CDR3 sequence is 17 residues long. CDR1 and CDR2 from the germline V gene are MDHEN and SYDVKM.